The subject of this entry is one TCR beta chain. One entry per CDR3 protein results from TCRdb running MiXCR on the reads. Counted here are around 350,000 distinct CDR3 sequences, about a sixth occurring once; the ten biggest clones make up approximately 10%. The CDR3 is 15 amino acids. The V gene's germline CDR1 is MGHRA and CDR2 YSYEKL. The ends were cut back, 3 bases at V and 0 bases at J, with 11 bases in the middle. This entry is derived from a study of T cell repertoires in cytomegalovirus infection. This TCR came from a human donor in good health (CMV status not recorded). Some clones in this sample may be carry-over from other donors' samples. V gene TRBV4-1 combines with J gene TRBJ1-1; D ambiguous. Specimen: PBMCs. CDR3 amino acids: CASSQRPVVNTEAFF. CDR3 DNA sequence: TGCGCCAGCAGCCAGCGACCGGTAGTGAACACTGAAGCTTTCTTT.